This record concerns one TCR beta chain sequence. The CDR3 is made up of 16 amino acids. V was pared by 5 bases and J by 5 bases, with 22 bases between. The germline V gene encodes CDR1 MGHRA and CDR2 YSYEKL. The data are from a study of T cell changes during pregnancy in multiple sclerosis. The data were produced by immunoSEQ multiplex PCR, yet TCRdb's version contains in-frame clones alone and is incomplete. This sample has about 15,000 clones, with around four fifths found just once. The receptor was derived from a female donor in good health, enrolled as a control in a pregnancy study. Sequenced material: CD8+ T cells from peripheral blood mononuclear cells, taken in the second trimester of pregnancy. The chain combines TRBV4-1 with TRBJ2-7; D gene unclear. The CDR3 DNA reads as TGCGCCAGCAGCTTGCTCCCCCCGCCAAACTACAACGAGCAGTACTTC. Translated, it gives CASSLLPPPNYNEQYF.